This TCR beta chain comes out of a study of cytomegalovirus exposure and HLA in healthy donors. This clone was seen once. 13 Jbeta primers and 60 Vbeta primers were used for the PCR. In the authors' methods: About 12 million of 70 million to 80 million unique TCR beta chains were shared, per a later count. This table comes from immunoSEQ multiplex PCR, and its TCRdb copy is limited to in-frame clones, with some not included. V and J calls and clone size follow that table, whereas D and trimming were derived from the DNA. Of 130,000 or so clones in the sample, more than 70% were seen once. This CDR3 is built from 13 residues. Germline lookup yields CDR1 SGHRS and CDR2 YFSETQ. The V end was cut by 0 bases, the J end by 8 bases, with 11 bases between. The donors (healthy individuals) were bone marrow donors.

This chain connects TRBV5-1 to TRBJ1-2; D remains unclear. The sequenced sample consisted of PBMCs. The source of this sequence is a middle-aged man in good health and CMV-seronegative. The CDR3 nucleotides read TGCGCCAGCAGCTTGGAAGGCCCCGGGGGCTACACCTTC. This codes for CASSLEGPGGYTF.